Below are 14 T cell receptor beta chains sequenced from a single sample in a study of T cell repertoires in cytomegalovirus infection. TCRdb processed the reads anew with MiXCR; each CDR3 protein has one entry. This sample has roughly 760,000 distinct CDR3 sequences, with 35% found just once. Sequenced material: PBMCs. The source of these receptors is a human donor in good health (CMV status not recorded). Some clones in this sample may be carry-over from other donors' samples.

The gene calls are TRBV5-5 and TRBJ1-1; possibly TRBD1 for D (6 bases). Between the trimmed V and J ends, which lost 0 bases and 1 base, there was a span of 13 bases. The CDR3 sequence is 16 residues long. Germline loops: CDR1 SGHKS, CDR2 YYEKEE (reference sequence). CDR3 sequence (DNA): TGTGCCAGCAGCTTGGAAGGGGGAGAGGGGAACACTGAAGCTTTCTTT. Protein: CASSLEGGEGNTEAFF.

With respect to this clonotype: Possible read error: a much larger clone is one base away. The chain is built from TRBV7-2 and TRBJ1-5; D is unclear. This CDR3 is 18 amino acids long. Germline-derived CDR1 and CDR2 are SGHTA and FQGNSA. As DNA, the CDR3 is TGTGCCAGCAGCTTAATTAGGACGGCAACTCCTTTCAATCATCCCCAGCATTTT. It yields the protein CASSLIRTATPFNHPQHF.

CDR3 sequence (DNA): TGTGCCAGCAGTGCGAGACTAGCGGGAACGTCTGCCGAGCAGTACTTC. Protein: CASSARLAGTSAEQYF. This sequence joins TRBV12-3 or TRBV12-4 and TRBJ2-7, with 11 bases that match TRBD2. V lost 5 bases and J lost 6; bases outside the gene matches: 12. This CDR3 has 16 residues.

V usage is TRBV2 and J usage is TRBJ1-6, with TRBD1 matching 10 bases. The CDR3 sequence is 14 residues long. The J segment lost 7 bases and the V segment lost 7 bases, leaving 4 bases of the junction unmatched. Germline V gene lookup returns CDR1 SNHLY and CDR2 FYNNEI. The CDR3 coding sequence is TGTGCCAGCAAACCGGGACAGGGGAATTCACCCCTCCACTTT. Protein sequence: CASKPGQGNSPLHF. Supplemented by reference TRBV2 and TRBJ1-6, the full variable domain reads EPEVTQTPSHQVTQMGQEVILRCVPISNHLYFYWYRQILGQKVEFLVSFYNNEISEKSEIFDDQFSVERPDGSNFTLKIRSTKLEDSAMYFCASKPGQGNSPLHFGNGTRLTVT.

There are a few counts of this clonotype. This rearrangement joins TRBV6-1 to TRBJ1-5; unclear D gene. The V and J ends lost 7 bases and 4 bases respectively, with 11 bases between them. Germline values: CDR1 MNHNS, CDR2 SASEGT. The CDR3 is made up of 13 amino acids. In nucleotides, the CDR3 is TGTGCCAGCACGCGGGAGCCAAATCAGCCCCAGCATTTT. The encoded protein is CASTREPNQPQHF.

The V call is TRBV28, the J call TRBJ1-5; D is uncertain. Germline V gives CDR1 MDHEN, CDR2 SYDVKM. The CDR3 is 13 residues long. With 7 bases removed from V and 5 bases from J, the gap between germline ends came to 12 bases. CDR3 sequence: CASKEEIDQPQHF. The CDR3 DNA reads as TGTGCCAGCAAGGAGGAGATTGATCAGCCCCAGCATTTT.

The chain couples TRBV5-5 to TRBJ2-5; D is perhaps TRBD2 (6 bases). Germline V gene data show CDR1 as SGHKS and CDR2 as YYEKEE (reference sequence). This CDR3 is 16 amino acids long. V was clipped by 2 bases and J by 1 base, with 15 bases between them. The DNA of the CDR3 is TGTGCCAGCAGCTTTAGCGGTAATACGGTCCAAGAGACCCAGTACTTC. Its translation: CASSFSGNTVQETQYF.

This clonotype showed up just a few times. This chain joins TRBV7-2 and TRBJ1-6; possibly TRBD1 for D (5 bases). Per germline, CDR1 SGHTA and CDR2 FQGNSA. The ends were cut back, 1 base at V and 7 bases at J, with 11 bases in the middle. CDR3 length: 15 residues. The CDR3 DNA is TGTGCCAGCAGCTTAGGGGGGTTTGGGAATTCACCCCTCCACTTT. Amino acids: CASSLGGFGNSPLHF.

The chain links TRBV30 to TRBJ1-5; tentative D call: TRBD1 (6 bases). The CDR3 sequence is 15 residues long. Between the trimmed V and J ends, which lost 2 bases and 0 bases, there was a span of 11 bases. Germline CDR1 reads GTSNPN; CDR2 reads SVGIG (reference sequence). CDR3 loop: CAWSTGTYSNQPQHF. CDR3 DNA: TGTGCCTGGAGTACAGGGACGTATAGCAATCAGCCCCAGCATTTT.

This clonotype was found a few times. This chain uses TRBV5-1 with TRBJ1-4; a weak D match, TRBD1 (5 bases). This CDR3 comprises 15 residues. Trimming took 3 bases from V and 0 from J, leaving 9 bases between them. Per the germline V gene, CDR1 is SGHRS and CDR2 is YFSETQ. The CDR3 DNA is TGCGCCAGCAGCTCGGGACCCGCAACTAATGAAAAACTGTTTTTT. Translation: CASSSGPATNEKLFF. The whole variable domain, remainder taken from reference TRBV5-1 and TRBJ1-4, is KAGVTQTPRYLIKTRGQQVTLSCSPISGHRSVSWYQQTPGQGLQFLFEYFSETQRNKGNFPGRFSGRQFSNSRSEMNVSTLELGDSALYLCASSSGPATNEKLFFGSGTQLSVL.

As DNA, the CDR3 is TGTGCCAGCAGTAATCAGGGGGCGCGCAACTATGGCTACACCTTC. Its translation: CASSNQGARNYGYTF. The chain joins TRBV28 to TRBJ1-2, with TRBD1 identical over 8 bases. The CDR3 is 15 residues long. Looked up from germline, CDR1 is MDHEN and CDR2 is SYDVKM. J was trimmed by 2 bases and V by 5 bases; bases with no gene match: 7.

The genes are TRBV7-2 and TRBJ2-1; D perhaps matches TRBD2 (6 bases). V dropped 5 bases and J dropped 10 bases, with 21 bases sitting between them. The CDR3 is made up of 15 amino acids. CDR1 and CDR2 from the germline V gene are SGHTA and FQGNSA. Written as DNA, the CDR3 is TGTGCCAGCAGCGGTGGGAGCGGGCACGGAAGAGAGCAGTTCTTC. It is translated as CASSGGSGHGREQFF.

Comment on this clonotype: A read error is likely, as this CDR3 ends without the conserved phenylalanine or tryptophan. The chain uses TRBV27 and TRBJ1-5; D remains ambiguous. Germline CDR1 and CDR2: MNHEY and SMNVEV (reference sequence). The CDR3 is 15 amino acids. V gave up 9 bases and J gave up 0 bases, with 15 bases separating them. Here the CDR3 reads CASRQSHYSNQPQHV. The CDR3 nucleotides read TGTGCCAGTCGTCAGAGCCATTATAGCAATCAGCCCCAGCATGTT.

The V call is TRBV28, the J call TRBJ1-4; D uncertain. The length of the CDR3 is 15 residues. V dropped 2 bases and J dropped 5 bases, with 12 bases sitting between them. CDR1 is MDHEN, CDR2 SYDVKM, per germline. DNA of the CDR3: TGTGCCAGCAGTTTAGATCCGGGGAGAAATGAAAAACTGTTTTTT. Translating gives CASSLDPGRNEKLFF.